The clone carrying this T cell receptor beta chain has just a few counts. As originally analysed: Reference gene primer amplification yielded estimated nucleated cell counts. Measured with immunoSEQ multiplex PCR; TCRdb has only the in-frame clones, and not every one. The V and J calls and the clone size are those of that table, but D and trimming were determined from the DNA. The sample yields some 98,000 clones, approximately 80% seen once. This sample is drawn from a study of blood T cell repertoires in COVID-19. The sequenced sample consisted of peripheral blood. This receptor was identified in a man in his 70s with active or convalescent COVID-19.

The CDR3 protein is CASSMTGTNGELFF. As DNA, the CDR3 is TGTGCCAGCAGTATGACAGGGACGAACGGGGAGCTGTTTTTT. The genes are TRBV2 and TRBJ2-2; 7 positions agree with TRBD1. Germline CDR1 SNHLY, CDR2 FYNNEI. CDR3 length equals 14 residues. V was clipped by 5 bases and J by 7 bases; unmatched bases: 7.